This entry concerns a single T cell receptor beta chain. Its antigen remains unidentified. The V gene's germline CDR1 is KGHSH and CDR2 LQKENI. This CDR3 spans 15 amino acids. Trimming removed 5 bases from V and 2 bases from J; junction bases left unmatched: 2. The protocol was immunoSEQ multiplex PCR, while the TCRdb copy is restricted to in-frame clones and leaves out a portion. The sample has about 53,000 clones, 84% seen once; the top ten hold 4.5% to 5.5%. This sample was taken from a study of OX40 agonist ivuxolimab in advanced cancers. Across the whole study: The study treated patients with ivuxolimab, an agonistic anti-OX40 (CD134) antibody. Antecedent anti-PD-1, anti-PD-L1 or anti-CTLA-4 therapy was permissible, with roughly 40% having received some.

Peripheral blood came from all dose cohorts at three timepoints. Study-wide results and caveats: Antigen specificity was not determined for the expanded peripheral T cells.

The chain is built from TRBV18 and TRBJ2-5, with 13 bases lining up with TRBD2. Sequencing used CD4+ or CD8+ T cells sorted from blood, obtained in a trial of the OX40 agonist ivuxolimab. This clonotype was obtained from an adult with an advanced solid tumor such as melanoma, head and neck, liver or kidney cancer. CDR3 coding DNA: TGTGCCAGCTCAGGACTAGCGGGAGATCAAGAGACCCAGTACTTC. Protein product: CASSGLAGDQETQYF.